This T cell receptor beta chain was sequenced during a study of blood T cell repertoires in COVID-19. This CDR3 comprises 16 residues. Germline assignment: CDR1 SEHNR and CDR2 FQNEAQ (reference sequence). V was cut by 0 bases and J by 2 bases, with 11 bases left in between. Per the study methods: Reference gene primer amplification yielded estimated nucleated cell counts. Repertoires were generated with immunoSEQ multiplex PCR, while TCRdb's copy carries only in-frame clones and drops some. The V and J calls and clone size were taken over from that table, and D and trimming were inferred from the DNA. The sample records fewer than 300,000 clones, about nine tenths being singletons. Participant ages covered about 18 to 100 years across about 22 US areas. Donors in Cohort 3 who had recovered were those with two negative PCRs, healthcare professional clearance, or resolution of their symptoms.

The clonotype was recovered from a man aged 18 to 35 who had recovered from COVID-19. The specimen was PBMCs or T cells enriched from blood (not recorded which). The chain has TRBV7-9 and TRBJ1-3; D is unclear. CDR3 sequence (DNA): TGTGCCAGCAGCTTAGCGGAGAGAGACGCTGGAAACACCATATATTTT. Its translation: CASSLAERDAGNTIYF.